These 28 T cell receptor beta chains share one sample of origin, sequenced in a study of T cell responses to AZD1222 COVID-19 vaccine. Assay used: immunoSEQ multiplex PCR; TCRdb lists only in-frame clones, some missing. Of 55,000 to 70,000 clones detected, over 60% appear once; the ten largest clones hold 9% to 14%. The sequences come from peripheral blood, collected on day 0 of AZD1222 vaccination. Source of these receptors: an adult in good health.

This clone occurred a few times. The chain links TRBV7-9 to TRBJ2-7; D is possibly TRBD1 (5 bases). The CDR3 contains 14 residues. CDR1 is SEHNR and CDR2 is FQNEAQ in the germline V gene (reference sequence). V lost 5 bases to trimming and J lost 1 base, with 12 bases between them. The CDR3 loop is CASSVDSFSYEQYF. CDR3 nucleotide sequence: TGTGCCAGCAGCGTCGACAGTTTTTCCTACGAGCAGTACTTC.

The chain carries TRBV7-9 and TRBJ2-2, with D possibly TRBD1 on 6 matching bases. The CDR3 consists of 16 residues. Germline-derived CDR1 and CDR2 are SEHNR and FQNEAQ (reference sequence). V was clipped by 5 bases and J by 4 bases, with 17 bases between them. The CDR3 reads CASSTKQGPSTGELFF. The CDR3 nucleotides are TGTGCCAGCAGCACCAAACAGGGTCCAAGCACCGGGGAGCTGTTTTTT.

The gene calls are TRBV30 and TRBJ1-4; D is unresolved. This CDR3 contains 13 residues. Germline V CDR1 and CDR2: GTSNPN, SVGIG (reference sequence). Trimming removed 7 bases at V and 5 bases at J, with 14 bases between. The CDR3 here is CASRRRENEKLFF. The CDR3 DNA reads as TGTGCCTCGCGGAGGCGGGAAAATGAAAAACTGTTTTTT.

This clone was seen once. The chain is built from TRBV19 and TRBJ1-5; 8 nucleotides line up with TRBD1. The length of the CDR3 is 15 residues. Germline V lookup: CDR1 LNHDA, CDR2 SQIVND (reference sequence). The junction had 12 bases not matched to a gene; V was cut back by 8 bases and J by 6 bases. CDR3 region: CASSSLTGGVQPQHF. CDR3 sequence (DNA): TGTGCCAGTTCTAGCCTCACAGGGGGAGTTCAGCCCCAGCATTTT.

The chain is built from TRBV5-1 and TRBJ1-2, with TRBD1 matching 9 bases. Germline loops: CDR1 SGHRS, CDR2 YFSETQ. This CDR3 has 14 residues. J gave up 2 bases and V 6 bases, and 5 bases lay outside the gene matches. The CDR3 bases are TGCGCCAGCACGGGACAGGGTGACAACTATGGCTACACCTTC. Translation gives CASTGQGDNYGYTF.

This sequence joins TRBV3-1 (or the pseudogene TRBV3-2) and TRBJ1-2; tentative D call: TRBD1 (5 bases). The CDR3 is 15 residues long. Germline V lookup: CDR1 LGHDT, CDR2 YNNKEL (reference sequence). Trimming removed 3 bases from V and 5 bases from J, with 16 bases in between. The chain's CDR3 is CASSHQSRGTYGYTF. The CDR3 coding sequence is TGTGCCAGCAGCCATCAAAGTCGGGGGACTTATGGCTACACCTTC.

The V call is TRBV6-2 or TRBV6-3, the J call TRBJ1-3; TRBD1 might be the D (5 bases). Deletions cut 2 bases from V and 0 bases from J, with 8 bases between. Germline V gene sequence: CDR1 MNHEY, CDR2 SVGEGT. The CDR3 length is 15 residues. DNA of the CDR3: TGTGCCAGCAGTTACGGGGCAGACTCTGGAAACACCATATATTTT. Amino acids: CASSYGADSGNTIYF.

This clone was seen a handful of times. The genes are TRBV12-3 or TRBV12-4 and TRBJ1-1; no firm D call. V was cut by 5 bases and J by 6 bases, with 10 bases left in between. The CDR3 loop spans 12 amino acids. CDR3 in amino acids: CASSPAQPEAFF. As DNA, the CDR3 is TGTGCCAGCAGTCCGGCACAGCCTGAAGCTTTCTTT.

This chain joins TRBV10-1 and TRBJ2-5; D may be TRBD1 or TRBD2 (5 bases each). The CDR3 has 16 residues. Trimming stripped 3 bases from V and 5 bases from J, with 19 bases between. Germline assignment: CDR1 WNHNN and CDR2 SYGVQD (reference sequence). This chain's CDR3 is CASSDLRGGHRETQYF. The CDR3 DNA reads TGCGCCAGCAGTGACTTGAGGGGTGGGCACCGGGAGACCCAGTACTTC.

This CDR3 reads CASSLDRFGLAGGQAQYF. DNA of the CDR3: TGCGCCAGCAGCTTGGACCGTTTCGGACTAGCGGGGGGGCAAGCGCAGTATTTT. The chain links TRBV5-1 to TRBJ2-3; TRBD2 agrees at 15 bases. CDR1 is SGHRS and CDR2 is YFSETQ in the germline V gene. The CDR3 has 18 amino acids. V shed 0 bases and J 10 bases; nucleotides not matched to a gene: 12.

The chain has TRBV5-1 and TRBJ1-6, with 7 bases identical to TRBD1. With V trimmed by 0 bases and J by 7 bases, 10 bases remained unmatched. The CDR3 length is 17 residues. Germline CDR1 SGHRS, CDR2 YFSETQ. CDR3 region: CASSLEFGAGGNSPLHF. The CDR3, as DNA: TGCGCCAGCAGCTTGGAATTTGGGGCAGGGGGAAATTCACCCCTCCACTTT.

This clone was counted a few times. In DNA form, the CDR3 reads TGTGCCAGCAGTGAAGCGCAGGGGGTTGGACAAGAGACCCAGTACTTC. This sequence encodes CASSEAQGVGQETQYF. The chain recombines TRBV2 with TRBJ2-5; 7 nucleotides line up with TRBD1. V gave up 0 bases and J gave up 2 bases; unmatched junction bases: 6. The CDR3 runs 16 residues. CDR1 and CDR2 from the germline V gene are SNHLY and FYNNEI.

This clone was seen only once. The chain combines TRBV6-2 or TRBV6-3 with TRBJ1-5; D is ambiguous. In germline, CDR1 is MNHEY, CDR2 SVGEGT. The CDR3 has 15 amino acids. Trimming took 5 bases from V and 1 from J, leaving 12 bases between them. The CDR3 DNA sequence: TGTGCCAGCAGTAAGACCTACGCGAGCAATCAGCCCCAGCATTTT. Its protein is CASSKTYASNQPQHF.

The chain joins TRBV12-5 to TRBJ2-2; 10 nucleotides line up with TRBD1. J was trimmed by 2 bases and V by 5 bases; bases with no gene match: 8. The CDR3 is 17 residues long. Germline loops: CDR1 LGHNT, CDR2 FRNRAP. Written as DNA, the CDR3 is TGTGCTAGTGGTCCCCCCGGGACAGGGGTTAACACCGGGGAGCTGTTTTTT. Translation: CASGPPGTGVNTGELFF.

DNA of the CDR3: TGTGCCAGCAGTTTAGGTTTCTACGAGCAGTACTTC. Its translation: CASSLGFYEQYF. V is TRBV6-2 or TRBV6-3 and J is TRBJ2-7; no clear D gene. CDR1 is MNHEY and CDR2 is SVGEGT in the germline V gene. The V end lost 4 bases, the J end lost 3 bases, and 7 bases lay between the germline ends. The CDR3 runs to 12 residues.

This clone has just a few counts. The chain joins TRBV6-5 to TRBJ2-1, with TRBD2 as a possible D gene (6 bases). The CDR3 contains 14 residues. Per germline, CDR1 MNHEY and CDR2 SVGAGI. Trimming pared 5 bases from V and 6 bases from J, leaving 14 bases between. In DNA form, the CDR3 reads TGTGCCAGCAGTCGTCCCCCCGGGGGCAATGAGCAGTTCTTC. This translates into CASSRPPGGNEQFF.

The genes are TRBV6-5 and TRBJ2-1; D perhaps matches TRBD1 (6 bases). The germline V and J ends were trimmed by 7 bases and 8 bases, with 12 bases remaining between them. Germline V gene lookup returns CDR1 MNHEY and CDR2 SVGAGI. The CDR3 length is 12 residues. DNA for the CDR3: TGTGCCAGCATGCAGGGGCGCGATGAGCAGTTCTTC. It translates to CASMQGRDEQFF.

The count of this clone is one. The V and J genes are TRBV10-3 and TRBJ2-1; 7 bases are shared with TRBD1. Germline-derived CDR1 and CDR2 are ENHRY and SYGVKD. The CDR3 consists of 17 residues. J gave up 5 bases and V 2 bases, and 12 bases lay outside the gene matches. As DNA, the CDR3 is TGTGCCATCAGTGAGCCCGAGGGGGCCTACGCCCACAATGAGCAGTTCTTC. Amino acid sequence: CAISEPEGAYAHNEQFF.

DNA for the CDR3: TGTGCCAGCAGTAGTACCGGACAGACCACCATATATTTT. Protein product: CASSSTGQTTIYF. The chain has TRBV25-1 and TRBJ1-3; weak D call: TRBD1 (6 bases). This CDR3 comprises 13 residues. Trimming cost V 5 bases and J 9 bases, with 14 bases left between them. Germline assignment: CDR1 MGHDK and CDR2 SYGVNS.

The DNA for the CDR3 is TGTGCCAGCACGGGACAGGTGAACACTGAAGCTTTCTTT. Translated: CASTGQVNTEAFF. The rearrangement joins TRBV18 to TRBJ1-1, with 8 bases aligning to TRBD1. Germline V CDR1 and CDR2: KGHSH, LQKENI. V was pared by 8 bases and J by 0 bases, with 2 bases of the junction left unmatched. This CDR3 has 13 residues.

V is TRBV10-1 and J is TRBJ1-5; D possibly corresponds to TRBD1 (6 bases). Germline V lookup: CDR1 WNHNN, CDR2 SYGVQD (reference sequence). The CDR3 covers 13 residues. V lost 8 bases and J lost 4, with 12 bases in between. CDR3 protein: CASLQGGNQPQHF. The CDR3, as DNA: TGCGCCAGCCTACAGGGTGGTAATCAGCCCCAGCATTTT.

The chain combines TRBV5-4 with TRBJ2-1; D may correspond to TRBD1 or TRBD2 (6 bases each). This CDR3 spans 18 amino acids. Germline V lookup: CDR1 SGHNT, CDR2 YYREEE (reference sequence). The V end was cut by 4 bases, the J end by 0 bases, with 20 bases between. CDR3 protein: CASSGTVWGASSYNEQFF. The DNA for the CDR3 is TGTGCCAGCAGCGGCACCGTTTGGGGGGCGAGCTCCTACAATGAGCAGTTCTTC. The complete variable domain, with remaining parts taken from reference TRBV5-4 and TRBJ2-1, reads ETGVTQSPTHLIKTRGQQVTLRCSSQSGHNTVSWYQQALGQGPQFIFQYYREEENGRGNFPPRFSGLQFPNYSSELNVNALELDDSALYLCASSGTVWGASSYNEQFFGPGTRLTVL.

The CDR3 bases are TGTGCCACCAGCAGAGATGCTACCATAGGTGAAGCTTTCTTT. This codes for CATSRDATIGEAFF. The gene calls are TRBV15 and TRBJ1-1; D is ambiguous. Germline loops: CDR1 LNHNV, CDR2 YYDKDF (reference sequence). V lost 0 bases and J 7 bases, leaving 12 bases between the germline ends. This CDR3 is 14 amino acids long.

This clone was recorded once. The chain uses TRBV5-1 and TRBJ1-5; no definite D call. The germline CDR1 and CDR2 sequences are SGHRS and YFSETQ. Trimming left V 0 bases short and J 4 bases short, with 5 bases between. The CDR3 runs 13 residues. The CDR3 region is CASSLEVNQPQHF. The CDR3 DNA reads as TGCGCCAGCAGCTTGGAGGTGAATCAGCCCCAGCATTTT.

The chain carries TRBV24-1 and TRBJ2-3; D is unresolved. V shed 3 bases and J shed 4 bases, with 7 bases lying between them. Germline V gives CDR1 KGHDR, CDR2 SFDVKD. The CDR3 consists of 13 residues. DNA of the CDR3: TGTGCCACCAGTGATGAACTGGCAGATACGCAGTATTTT. The encoded protein is CATSDELADTQYF.

V and J are TRBV3-1 (or the pseudogene TRBV3-2) and TRBJ2-7; D call uncertain. Per germline, CDR1 LGHDT and CDR2 YNNKEL (reference sequence). V shed 0 bases and J shed 2 bases, with 8 bases lying between them. CDR3 size: 14 residues. The CDR3 loop reads CASSQDYEPYEQYF. The CDR3 region has the DNA TGTGCCAGCAGCCAAGATTACGAGCCCTACGAGCAGTACTTC.

The rearrangement links TRBV18 to TRBJ2-5; no firm D call. The germline gives CDR1 KGHSH, CDR2 LQKENI. Trimming pared 5 bases from V and 1 base from J, leaving 5 bases between. The CDR3 is 12 residues long. The CDR3 DNA reads TGTGCCAGCTCAGCTCTCCAAGAGACCCAGTACTTC. This codes for CASSALQETQYF.

J is TRBJ2-7 and V is TRBV14; maybe TRBD1 (6 bases). The CDR3 spans 13 residues. From germline, CDR1 is SGHDN and CDR2 FVKESK. V lost 4 bases, J lost 7 bases, and 14 bases lay in between. DNA of the CDR3: TGTGCCAGCAGCCTCGACAGGCTCCATGAGCAGTACTTC. Its translation: CASSLDRLHEQYF.